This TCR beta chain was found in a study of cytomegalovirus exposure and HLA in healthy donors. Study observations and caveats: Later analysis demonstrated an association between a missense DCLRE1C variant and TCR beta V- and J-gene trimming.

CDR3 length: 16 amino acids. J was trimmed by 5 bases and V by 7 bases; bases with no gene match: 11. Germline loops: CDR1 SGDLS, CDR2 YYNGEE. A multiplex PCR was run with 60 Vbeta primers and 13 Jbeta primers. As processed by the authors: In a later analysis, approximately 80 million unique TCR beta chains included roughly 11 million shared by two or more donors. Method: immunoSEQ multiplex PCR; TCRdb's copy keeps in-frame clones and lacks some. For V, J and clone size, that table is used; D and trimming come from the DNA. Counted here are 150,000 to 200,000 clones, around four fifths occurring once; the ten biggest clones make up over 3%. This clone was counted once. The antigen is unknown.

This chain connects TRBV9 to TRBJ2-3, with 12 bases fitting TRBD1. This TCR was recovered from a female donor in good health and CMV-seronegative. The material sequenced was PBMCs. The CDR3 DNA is TGTGCCAGCTCTCGCCGGGACAGGGGGCAGGGAGATACGCAGTATTTT. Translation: CASSRRDRGQGDTQYF.